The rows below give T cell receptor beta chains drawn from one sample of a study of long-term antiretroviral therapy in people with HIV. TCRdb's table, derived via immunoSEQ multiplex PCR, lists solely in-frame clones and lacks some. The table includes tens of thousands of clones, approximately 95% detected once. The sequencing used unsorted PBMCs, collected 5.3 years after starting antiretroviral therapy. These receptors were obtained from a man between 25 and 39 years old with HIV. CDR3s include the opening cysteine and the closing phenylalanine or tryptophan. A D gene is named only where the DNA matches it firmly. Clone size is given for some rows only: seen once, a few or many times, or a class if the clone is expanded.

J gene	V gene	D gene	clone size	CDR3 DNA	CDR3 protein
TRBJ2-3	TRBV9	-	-	TGTGCCAGCAGCGTAGCTACGTGGCGGGGAAGCACAGATACGCAGTATTTT	CASSVATWRGSTDTQYF
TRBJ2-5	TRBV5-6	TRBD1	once	TGTGCCAGCAGCCAGACCGGGACAGGGGGAAGAGAGACCCAGTACTTC	CASSQTGTGGRETQYF
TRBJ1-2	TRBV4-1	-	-	TGCGCCAGCAGCCTAGTTCCGGGCCAATATGGCTACACCTTC	CASSLVPGQYGYTF
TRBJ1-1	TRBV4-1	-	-	TGCGCCAGCAGCCAGACTCTGTCAGCCAACACTGAAGCTTTCTTT	CASSQTLSANTEAFF
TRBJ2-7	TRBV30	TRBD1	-	TGTGCCTGGACCCGGGGACAGTACTCCTACGAGCAGTACTTC	CAWTRGQYSYEQYF
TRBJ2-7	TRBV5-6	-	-	TGTGCCAGCAGCCCCGGGATGTTATACGAGCAGTACTTC	CASSPGMLYEQYF
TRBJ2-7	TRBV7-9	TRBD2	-	TGTGCCAGCAGCTCAGCGGGAAGCTTCTACGAGCAGTACTTC	CASSSAGSFYEQYF
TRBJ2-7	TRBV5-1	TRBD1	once	TGCGCCAGTCGGACAGGTCCTCGGTACGAGCAGTACTTC	CASRTGPRYEQYF
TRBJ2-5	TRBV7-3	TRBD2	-	TGTGCCAGCAGCAAAGCGGGGTTGGAGACCCAGTACTTC	CASSKAGLETQYF
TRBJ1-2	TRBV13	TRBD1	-	TGTGCCAGCAGCTCCCCTAGGGACAGGGGGCATGATGGCTACACCTTC	CASSSPRDRGHDGYTF
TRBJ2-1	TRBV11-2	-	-	TGTGCCAGCAGCACCGGATCGCGGGGAAGTGAGCAGTTCTTC	CASSTGSRGSEQFF
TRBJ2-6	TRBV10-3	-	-	TGTGCCATCAGTGATTTCTCACGAAGCTCCGGGGCCAACGTCCTGACTTTC	CAISDFSRSSGANVLTF
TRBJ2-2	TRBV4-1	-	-	TGCGCCAGCAGCCCATGGGACAATCCTGGCGGGGAGCTGTTTTTT	CASSPWDNPGGELFF
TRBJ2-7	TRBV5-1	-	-	TGCGCCAGCAGCTTGGGCCCACAGAGTGGCTACGAGCAGTACTTC	CASSLGPQSGYEQYF
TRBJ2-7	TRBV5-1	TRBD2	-	TGCGCCAGCTCGGTCAGCGGGGGTTCCTACGAGCAGTACTTC	CASSVSGGSYEQYF
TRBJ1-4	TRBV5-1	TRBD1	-	TGCGCCAGCAGCCCAGGGGGCCTGGGTGAAAAACTGTTTTTT	CASSPGGLGEKLFF
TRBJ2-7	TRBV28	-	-	TGTGCCAGCAGTTTATCGGGGCTCGAGCAGTACTTC	CASSLSGLEQYF
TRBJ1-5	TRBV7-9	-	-	TGTGCCAGCAGCTCTACAGGGCCTAGCAATCAGCCCCAGCATTTT	CASSSTGPSNQPQHF
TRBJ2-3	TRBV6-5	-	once	TGTGCCAGCAGCCAACTAGGGGGGGAAGATACGCAGTATTTT	CASSQLGGEDTQYF
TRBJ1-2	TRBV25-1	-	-	TGTGCCAGCAGTGCGTCGGAGCAACGGGGCTACACCTTC	CASSASEQRGYTF
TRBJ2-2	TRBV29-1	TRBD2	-	TGCAGCGCCGAGAGCGCTAGCGGGGGCCGGGACACCGGGGAGCTGTTTTTT	CSAESASGGRDTGELFF
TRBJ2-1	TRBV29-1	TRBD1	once	TGCAGCGTACCCGGACAGGCCAATGAGCAGTTCTTC	CSVPGQANEQFF
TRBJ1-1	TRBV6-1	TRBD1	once	TGTGCCAGCAGTGACCCCAGGGGGCTTGTCACTGAAGCTTTCTTT	CASSDPRGLVTEAFF
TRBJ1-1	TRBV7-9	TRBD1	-	TGTGCCAGCAGCTGGGGACAGGGGGCTGAAGCTTTCTTT	CASSWGQGAEAFF
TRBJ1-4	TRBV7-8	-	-	TGTGCCAGCAGCTTAGCGTTAGAGGAAAAACTGTTTTTT	CASSLALEEKLFF
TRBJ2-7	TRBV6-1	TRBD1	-	TGTGCCAGCGGCCAATCCGGACAGGGTAGCGAGCAGTACTTC	CASGQSGQGSEQYF
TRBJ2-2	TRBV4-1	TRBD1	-	TGCGCCAGCAGCCAAGATAGTAGGGCAGGGGGCACCGGGGAGCTGTTTTTT	CASSQDSRAGGTGELFF
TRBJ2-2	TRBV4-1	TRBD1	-	TGCGCCAGCAGCCAAGAGGCAGGGGGCGCCGGTAGCGGGGAGCTGTTTTTT	CASSQEAGGAGSGELFF
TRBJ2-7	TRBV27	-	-	TGTGCCAGCAGTAAAATGGACGAGCAGTACTTC	CASSKMDEQYF
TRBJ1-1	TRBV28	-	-	TGTGCCAGCAGTACGCTGAGGGGGGACACTGAAGCTTTCTTT	CASSTLRGDTEAFF
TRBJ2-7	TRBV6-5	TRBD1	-	TGTGCCAGCAGTGTGACGGGGGACAGGGGTTGGGAGCAGTACTTC	CASSVTGDRGWEQYF
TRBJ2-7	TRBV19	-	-	TGTGCCAGTAGTATTTTGACAGGCGCCCGGAGGGAGCAGTACTTC	CASSILTGARREQYF
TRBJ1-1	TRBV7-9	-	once	TGTGCCAGCAGCTTAAATTTGGGGGGTCCTGCCCCTGAAGCTTTCTTT	CASSLNLGGPAPEAFF
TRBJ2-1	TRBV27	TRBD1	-	TGTGCCAGCAGTTTCCCGGGACAGGGGATAGGTGAGCAGTTCTTC	CASSFPGQGIGEQFF
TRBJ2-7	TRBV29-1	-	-	TGCAGCGTTCTCAGGGGGGACTCCCGTTCCTACGAGCAGTACTTC	CSVLRGDSRSYEQYF
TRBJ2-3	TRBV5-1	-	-	TGCGCCAGCAGCCGGGGGGCGAGATCAGATACGCAGTATTTT	CASSRGARSDTQYF
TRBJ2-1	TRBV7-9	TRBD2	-	TGTGCCAGCAGCTTGGTGAGCGGGAGCCACAATGAGCAGTTCTTC	CASSLVSGSHNEQFF
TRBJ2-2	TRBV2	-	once	TGTGCCAGCAGTACCTTAGACAGAAACACCGGGGAGCTGTTTTTT	CASSTLDRNTGELFF
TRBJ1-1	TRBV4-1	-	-	TGCGCCAGCAGCCAAGTCGGCAGAAAGGAGGTCTTT	CASSQVGRKEVF
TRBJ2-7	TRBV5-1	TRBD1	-	TGCGCCAGCAGCTACAGGACAGGGCTAGTCGAGCAGTACTTC	CASSYRTGLVEQYF
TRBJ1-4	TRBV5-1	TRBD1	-	TGCGCCAGCAGCTACCGGGACAGTGCAACTAATGAAAAACTGTTTTTT	CASSYRDSATNEKLFF
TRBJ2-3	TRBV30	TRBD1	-	TGTGCCTGGATCGTACAGGGGGATACGCAGTATTTT	CAWIVQGDTQYF
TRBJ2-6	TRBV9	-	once	TGTGCCAGCCGGTCCCCGGGTGGGGCCAACGTCCTGACTTTC	CASRSPGGANVLTF
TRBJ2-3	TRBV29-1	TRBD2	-	TGCAGCGTTGTCCCTAGCGGGGGGACCACAGATACGCAGTATTTT	CSVVPSGGTTDTQYF
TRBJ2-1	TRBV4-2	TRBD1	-	TGTGCCAGCAGCCCGGGACAGGGGTACAATGAGCAGTTCTTC	CASSPGQGYNEQFF
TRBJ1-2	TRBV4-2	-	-	TGTGCCAGCAGCCAAGATCAAGGTTCCTATGGCTACACCTTC	CASSQDQGSYGYTF
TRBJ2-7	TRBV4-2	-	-	TGTGCCAGCAGCCAAGAAGGGCTTTACGAGCAGTACTTC	CASSQEGLYEQYF
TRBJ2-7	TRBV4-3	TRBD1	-	TGCGCCAGCAGCCAAGTATTGCAATGGACAGGGAGCGAGCAGTACTTC	CASSQVLQWTGSEQYF
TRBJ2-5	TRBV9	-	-	TGTGCCAGCAGCGTTGACGGAGAGACCCAGTACTTC	CASSVDGETQYF
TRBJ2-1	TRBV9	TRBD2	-	TGTGCCAGCAGCGCCCTTTTAGCGGGATACAATGAGCAGTTCTTC	CASSALLAGYNEQFF
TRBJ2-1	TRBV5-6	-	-	TGTGCCAGCACCCAGTCATATGCCGATGAGCAGTTCTTC	CASTQSYADEQFF
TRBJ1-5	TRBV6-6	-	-	TGTGCCAGCAGTTACGGTTATAGCAATCAGCCCCAGCATTTT	CASSYGYSNQPQHF
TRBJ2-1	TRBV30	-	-	TGTGCCTGGAGTGTGAGCACCTACAATGAGCAGTTCTTC	CAWSVSTYNEQFF
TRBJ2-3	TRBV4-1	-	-	TGCGCCAGCAGCCAGAGTTCCCTACGACCCGGGGTGCAGTATTTT	CASSQSSLRPGVQYF